The 23 T cell receptor beta chains given below trace back to one sample, sequenced in a study of blood T cell repertoires in COVID-19. Profiling relied on immunoSEQ multiplex PCR, and the TCRdb table lists in-frame clones only, not all of them. The repertoire consists of under 200,000 clones, with around 84% occurring once and the leading ten covering more than 12%. Sequenced: peripheral blood. These receptors all stem from a woman in her 70s with COVID-19, enrolled during active disease.

The V call is TRBV3-1 (or the pseudogene TRBV3-2), the J call TRBJ2-3, with D possibly being TRBD1 (6 bases). V was cut by 7 bases and J by 6 bases, with 8 bases left in between. The germline V gene has CDR1 LGHDT and CDR2 YNNKEL (reference sequence). The CDR3 length is 11 residues. CDR3 residues: CASMGADTQYF. CDR3 DNA sequence: TGTGCCAGCATGGGGGCGGATACGCAGTATTTT.

The rearrangement joins TRBV19 to TRBJ1-2; D is uncertain. Germline-derived CDR1 and CDR2 are LNHDA and SQIVND (reference sequence). The ends were cut back, 0 bases at V and 4 bases at J, with 9 bases in the middle. The CDR3 is made up of 14 amino acids. The CDR3 DNA reads as TGTGCCAGTAGTATAGACGGAGGGATCTATGGCTACACCTTC. Translation gives CASSIDGGIYGYTF.

The V and J genes are TRBV28 and TRBJ1-3; TRBD1 might be the D (6 bases). The CDR3 is 15 residues long. The V end was cut by 9 bases, the J end by 4 bases, with 19 bases between. The germline V gene encodes CDR1 MDHEN and CDR2 SYDVKM. CDR3 DNA: TGTGCCAGTTGTTTATGGGGGGCGTCCGGAAACACCATATATTTT. Translating it yields CASCLWGASGNTIYF.

The rearrangement links TRBV5-8 to TRBJ1-6; D unclear. Germline-derived CDR1 and CDR2 are SGHTS and YDEGEE. This CDR3 has 14 residues. Trimming took off 0 bases at V and 7 bases at J, with 8 bases between the two ends. DNA for the CDR3: TGTGCCAGCAGCTTGGAACAGCTGAATTCACCCCTCCACTTT. Residues: CASSLEQLNSPLHF. The full variable domain, completed using reference TRBV5-8 and TRBJ1-6, is EAGVTQSPTHLIKTRGQQATLRCSPISGHTSVYWYQQALGLGLQFLLWYDEGEERNRGNFPPRFSGRQFPNYSSELNVNALELEDSALYLCASSLEQLNSPLHFGNGTRLTVT.

The chain uses TRBV5-1 and TRBJ1-5, with TRBD1 matching 7 bases. After removal of 0 bases from V and 0 bases from J, the junction contained 0 bases not matched to a gene. Germline CDR1 is SGHRS and CDR2 is YFSETQ. This CDR3 has 15 amino acids. CDR3 nucleotides: TGCGCCAGCAGCTTGGAGGGGGCTAGCAATCAGCCCCAGCATTTT. Residues: CASSLEGASNQPQHF.

J is TRBJ1-1 and V is TRBV15; D gene uncertain. Germline CDR1 reads LNHNV; CDR2 reads YYDKDF (reference sequence). Deletions cut 6 bases from V and 1 base from J, with 6 bases between. The CDR3 totals 12 residues. CDR3 nucleotide sequence: TGTGCCACCAGAACTGAGAACACTGAAGCTTTCTTT. Translated, it gives CATRTENTEAFF.

The rearrangement links TRBV19 to TRBJ1-2, with D uncertain. Germline V gene sequence: CDR1 LNHDA, CDR2 SQIVND (reference sequence). The CDR3 contains 17 residues. V was cut by 7 bases and J by 7 bases, with 28 bases left in between. For the CDR3, the DNA is TGTGCCAGTACCGCCCTGCGTTTAGAACTCTCGACGGGTGGCTACACCTTC. Its translation is CASTALRLELSTGGYTF.

This clone was picked up a small number of times. The chain links TRBV29-1 to TRBJ1-4; 7 nucleotides align to TRBD1. This CDR3 is built from 13 residues. Unmatched junction bases numbered 9, after V lost 7 bases and J lost 7 bases. Germline CDR1 is SQVTM and CDR2 is ANQGSEA. This CDR3 reads CSAGDSGGEKLFF. The CDR3 region has the DNA TGCAGCGCCGGGGACAGTGGCGGTGAAAAACTGTTTTTT.

The chain uses TRBV3-1 (or the pseudogene TRBV3-2) and TRBJ2-7, with TRBD2 matching over 7 bases. J lost 0 bases, V lost 3 bases, and 8 bases had no gene match. CDR1 is LGHDT, CDR2 YNNKEL, per germline (reference sequence). The CDR3 contains 16 residues. CDR3 DNA sequence: TGTGCCAGCAGCCACCGGGTAGGCGGGAGCTCCTACGAGCAGTACTTC. It is translated as CASSHRVGGSSYEQYF.

The chain combines TRBV5-1 with TRBJ2-3; no reliable D call. Trimming pared 4 bases from V and 4 bases from J, leaving 7 bases between. CDR3 length: 12 amino acids. Germline V CDR1 and CDR2: SGHRS, YFSETQ. CDR3 nucleotides: TGCGCCAGCAGCCTCGAGGCAGATACGCAGTATTTT. Translation gives CASSLEADTQYF.

The chain has TRBV27 and TRBJ1-2; no clear D. Trimming took 3 bases from V and 2 from J, leaving 10 bases between them. The CDR3 is made up of 14 amino acids. CDR1 MNHEY and CDR2 SMNVEV come from the germline V gene (reference sequence). The CDR3 DNA is TGTGCCAGCAGTTTCTCCCGCGGGAACTATGGCTACACCTTC. Translated, it gives CASSFSRGNYGYTF.

V gene TRBV12-3 or TRBV12-4 combines with J gene TRBJ1-5; D is possibly TRBD1 (5 bases). The CDR3 loop spans 13 amino acids. V gave up 5 bases and J gave up 3 bases, with 8 bases separating them. The CDR3 coding sequence is TGTGCCAGCAGTGCAGGGTTCAATCAGCCCCAGCATTTT. This gives the protein CASSAGFNQPQHF.

The chain is built from TRBV14 and TRBJ2-2; D is uncertain. CDR1 is SGHDN and CDR2 is FVKESK in the germline V gene. The length of the CDR3 is 13 residues. Trimming stripped 4 bases from V and 5 bases from J, with 8 bases between. The CDR3 DNA follows: TGTGCCAGCAGCCCATACAAAACCGGGGAGCTGTTTTTT. Encoded protein: CASSPYKTGELFF.

The chain couples TRBV5-5 to TRBJ1-2; D unclear. Germline V gene sequence: CDR1 SGHKS, CDR2 YYEKEE (reference sequence). This CDR3 comprises 13 residues. With 1 base removed from V and 4 bases from J, the gap between germline ends came to 8 bases. CDR3 sequence (DNA): TGTGCCAGCAGCTTGCGGGAACTCTATGGCTACACCTTC. It codes for CASSLRELYGYTF. Looking up the rest from reference TRBV5-5 and TRBJ1-2 gives the full variable domain: DAGVTQSPTHLIKTRGQQVTLRCSPISGHKSVSWYQQVLGQGPQFIFQYYEKEERGRGNFPDRFSARQFPNYSSELNVNALLLGDSALYLCASSLRELYGYTFGSGTRLTVV.

This clone showed up just a few times. The chain couples TRBV30 to TRBJ1-5; TRBD1 aligns across 8 bases. This CDR3 has 15 amino acids. The ends lost 2 bases at V and 4 bases at J; junction bases unmatched: 7. Germline V gene sequence: CDR1 GTSNPN, CDR2 SVGIG (reference sequence). The CDR3 loop reads CAWSPPRQGNQPQHF. The DNA for the CDR3 is TGTGCCTGGAGTCCTCCCCGACAGGGGAATCAGCCCCAGCATTTT.

This chain uses TRBV28 with TRBJ1-5, with 9 positions matching TRBD1. Trimming took 4 bases from V and 8 from J; bases not matched to a gene: 12. The germline gives CDR1 MDHEN, CDR2 SYDVKM. This CDR3 spans 16 amino acids. The CDR3: CASSSPTGQGSKPQHF. CDR3 nucleotides: TGTGCCAGCAGTTCCCCCACCGGACAGGGGAGTAAGCCCCAGCATTTT.

This chain joins TRBV6-1 and TRBJ1-1; D unclear. V shed 0 bases and J shed 10 bases, with 12 bases lying between them. This CDR3 is 13 amino acids long. The germline V gene encodes CDR1 MNHNS and CDR2 SASEGT. The CDR3 is CASSEASAGRAFF. The CDR3, as DNA: TGTGCCAGCAGTGAAGCTAGCGCGGGGAGAGCTTTCTTT.

This sequence joins TRBV5-4 and TRBJ2-5, with 10 bases matching TRBD2. V trimming: 1 base; J trimming: 2 bases; junction bases outside the gene matches: 5. The CDR3 runs 16 residues. The germline V gene has CDR1 SGHNT and CDR2 YYREEE (reference sequence). Here the CDR3 DNA reads TGTGCCAGCAGCTTGAGTAGCGGGAGGTTACAAGAGACCCAGTACTTC. This gives the protein CASSLSSGRLQETQYF.

The chain joins TRBV6-5 to TRBJ1-2; D gene unclear. Per germline, CDR1 MNHEY and CDR2 SVGAGI. The germline V and J ends were trimmed by 5 bases and 8 bases, with 18 bases remaining between them. CDR3 size: 14 residues. This CDR3 reads CASSPDQAIRGYTF. Written as DNA, the CDR3 is TGTGCCAGCAGTCCCGATCAAGCCATACGGGGCTACACCTTC.

The chain joins TRBV6-6 to TRBJ1-2; 8 nucleotides align to TRBD1. The CDR3 loop spans 13 amino acids. The germline V gene encodes CDR1 MNHNY and CDR2 SVGAGI (reference sequence). J was trimmed by 8 bases and V by 5 bases; bases with no gene match: 7. CDR3 sequence: CASSAQGVGGYTF. The CDR3 DNA reads as TGTGCCAGCAGTGCACAGGGGGTAGGCGGCTACACCTTC.

The chain couples TRBV11-1 to TRBJ2-1; 8 positions agree with TRBD1. CDR1 is SGHAT and CDR2 is FQDESV in the germline V gene (reference sequence). This CDR3 comprises 16 residues. Losses at the gene ends were 1 base for V and 7 bases for J; bases not matched to a gene: 9. The CDR3 protein is CASSLGLRDRGNEQFF. Written as DNA, the CDR3 is TGTGCCAGCAGCTTAGGCCTCCGAGACAGGGGAAATGAGCAGTTCTTC.

The V call is TRBV19, the J call TRBJ1-4; 10 nucleotides match TRBD1. The germline V gene encodes CDR1 LNHDA and CDR2 SQIVND (reference sequence). The CDR3 has 15 amino acids. J lost 3 bases, V lost 5 bases, and 3 bases had no gene match. The CDR3 sequence is CASSAGQGPNEKLFF. CDR3 nucleotides: TGTGCCAGTAGTGCGGGACAGGGGCCTAATGAAAAACTGTTTTTT. Combining the CDR3 with reference TRBV19 and TRBJ1-4 gives the whole variable domain DGGITQSPKYLFRKEGQNVTLSCEQNLNHDAMYWYRQDPGQGLRLIYYSQIVNDFQKGDIAEGYSVSREKKESFPLTVTSAQKNPTAFYLCASSAGQGPNEKLFFGSGTQLSVL.

The rearrangement links TRBV5-1 to TRBJ2-2; 13 nucleotides agree with TRBD2. This CDR3 region has 18 residues. Germline trimming cut 2 bases from V and 0 bases from J; bases unmatched to any gene: 4. CDR1 is SGHRS and CDR2 is YFSETQ in the germline V gene. The DNA for the CDR3 is TGCGCCAGCAGCTTAAGGACTAGCGGGGGTGCGAACACCGGGGAGCTGTTTTTT. Translated, it gives CASSLRTSGGANTGELFF.